What follows are 16 T cell receptor beta chains derived from one specimen sequenced in a study of OX40 agonist ivuxolimab in advanced cancers. Assay used: immunoSEQ multiplex PCR; TCRdb lists only in-frame clones, some missing. The sample includes 75,000 to 100,000 clones, 70% to 85% of them seen just once. Sample: CD4+ or CD8+ T cells sorted from blood, taken in a trial of the OX40 agonist ivuxolimab. The source is an adult with an advanced solid tumor such as melanoma, head and neck, liver or kidney cancer.

This clone was seen a single time. This chain connects TRBV5-6 to TRBJ2-5; D possibly matches TRBD1 or TRBD2 (5 bases each). Between the trimmed V and J ends, which lost 3 bases and 5 bases, there was a span of 20 bases. This CDR3 contains 16 residues. The V gene's germline CDR1 is SGHDT and CDR2 YYEEEE. DNA of the CDR3: TGTGCCAGCAGCTGGGGGAGTGAGTCTAGGGTTGAGACCCAGTACTTC. Amino acid sequence: CASSWGSESRVETQYF.

The CDR3: CASSPSPEETQYF. CDR3 DNA sequence: TGTGCCAGCAGCCCAAGTCCGGAAGAGACCCAGTACTTC. The J gene is TRBJ2-5, the V gene TRBV11-3, with D unresolved. The CDR3 is made up of 13 amino acids. Germline CDR1 and CDR2: SGHNT and YENEEA. V was pared by 5 bases and J by 3 bases, with 10 bases between.

The rearrangement uses TRBV7-2 and TRBJ2-2; D is undetermined. The V and J ends lost 4 bases and 1 base respectively, with 13 bases between them. CDR1 is SGHTA and CDR2 is FQGNSA in the germline V gene. The CDR3 contains 16 residues. The CDR3 DNA follows: TGTGCCAGCAGCTCCCAGTTCGGGCTGAACACCGGGGAGCTGTTTTTT. Translating gives CASSSQFGLNTGELFF.

The J gene is TRBJ2-3, the V gene TRBV5-4; 9 bases match TRBD2. Germline V gives CDR1 SGHNT, CDR2 YYREEE (reference sequence). The CDR3 loop spans 16 amino acids. With 6 bases clipped from V and 2 bases from J, the junction kept 10 bases outside the gene matches. CDR3 sequence reads: CASTIGTSPSTDTQYF. The CDR3 bases are TGTGCCAGCACCATAGGGACTAGCCCATCCACAGATACGCAGTATTTT.

This clone was picked up a small number of times. This rearrangement joins TRBV6-7 to TRBJ2-3; D is ambiguous. TRBV6-7 is designated an ORF whose function remains uncertain. This CDR3 has 15 amino acids. V lost 4 bases and J lost 1, with 12 bases in between. This chain's CDR3 is CASSLSPARTDTQYF. The CDR3, as DNA: TGTGCCAGCAGTTTATCCCCTGCGCGCACAGATACGCAGTATTTT.

This clone showed up just once. V gene TRBV15 combines with J gene TRBJ1-4, with a tentative D call TRBD1 (6 bases). V was shortened by 1 base and J by 3 bases, with 9 bases between the two germline ends. The CDR3 covers 15 residues. Germline V gives CDR1 LNHNV, CDR2 YYDKDF (reference sequence). The CDR3 reads CATSRGWGPNEKLFF. In nucleotides, the CDR3 is TGTGCCACCAGCAGAGGGTGGGGGCCTAATGAAAAACTGTTTTTT.

The chain combines TRBV15 with TRBJ2-3; 12 bases line up with TRBD2. Germline CDR1 LNHNV, CDR2 YYDKDF (reference sequence). V gave up 1 base and J gave up 3 bases; unmatched junction bases: 5. This CDR3 comprises 17 residues. This chain's CDR3 is CATSRALAGGWTDTQYF. DNA of the CDR3: TGTGCCACCAGCAGAGCACTAGCGGGGGGATGGACAGATACGCAGTATTTT.

This chain's CDR3 is CAINDGVAGTDTQYF. CDR3 nucleotide sequence: TGTGCCATCAACGATGGGGTAGCGGGCACAGATACGCAGTATTTT. The chain recombines TRBV10-3 with TRBJ2-3; tentatively, D is TRBD2 (6 bases). Trimming removed 7 bases from V and 1 base from J, with 15 bases in between. The germline CDR1 and CDR2 sequences are ENHRY and SYGVKD. The CDR3 runs to 15 residues.

This chain joins TRBV30 and TRBJ1-2; D remains unclear. This CDR3 has 13 amino acids. CDR1 and CDR2 from the germline V gene are GTSNPN and SVGIG (reference sequence). The V and J ends lost 1 base and 7 bases respectively, with 13 bases between them. CDR3 sequence reads: CAWSDVGQSGYTF. The CDR3 DNA sequence: TGTGCCTGGAGTGATGTGGGCCAGAGTGGCTACACCTTC.

This clone was counted only a few times. The CDR3 nucleotides are TGTGCCAGCAGCTTCGGACAGGGTAAGCAGTACTTC. Translation: CASSFGQGKQYF. The chain has TRBV7-9 and TRBJ2-7; TRBD1 agrees at 8 bases. Germline V gene lookup returns CDR1 SEHNR and CDR2 FQNEAQ (reference sequence). With 3 bases clipped from V and 8 bases from J, the junction kept 3 bases outside the gene matches. The CDR3 totals 12 residues.

The V and J genes are TRBV28 and TRBJ2-5; D is uncertain. The CDR3 has 12 amino acids. Trimming took off 5 bases at V and 1 base at J, with 5 bases between the two ends. Per germline, CDR1 MDHEN and CDR2 SYDVKM. This chain's CDR3 is CASSLIQETQYF. The CDR3 coding sequence is TGTGCCAGCAGTCTGATCCAAGAGACCCAGTACTTC.

V and J are TRBV7-6 and TRBJ2-5, with TRBD2 matching 8 bases. Germline CDR1 SGHVS, CDR2 FNYEAQ. This CDR3 comprises 15 residues. The trim removed 5 bases at V and 5 bases at J, leaving 10 bases unmatched. CDR3 bases: TGTGCCAGCAGCCGATCGGGGGGGGAAGGGGAGACCCAGTACTTC. Translated: CASSRSGGEGETQYF.

Of note for this clone: The DNA is omitted, as the CDR3 cannot be located on it reliably, and the CDR3 follows TCRdb's listing. The V call is TRBV10-1, the J call TRBJ2-1; the table assigns TRBD1, which was not confirmed against the DNA. CDR1 is WNHNN and CDR2 is SYGVQD in the germline V gene (reference sequence). The CDR3 region is 11 residues in length, termini included. This CDR3 reads CASSAVGTGIF.

V usage is TRBV7-2 and J usage is TRBJ2-7; D is possibly TRBD1 (6 bases). Germline-derived CDR1 and CDR2 are SGHTA and FQGNSA. V lost 5 bases and J lost 2, with 13 bases in between. The CDR3 sequence is 14 residues long. CDR3 loop: CASSRQGPPYEQYF. The CDR3 nucleotides are TGTGCCAGCAGCCGGCAGGGGCCTCCCTACGAGCAGTACTTC.

The chain combines TRBV28 with TRBJ2-3; 8 bases are a match to TRBD2. This CDR3 region has 14 residues. In germline, CDR1 is MDHEN, CDR2 SYDVKM. The ends lost 5 bases at V and 4 bases at J; junction bases unmatched: 5. The CDR3 is CASSRGGGADTQYF. For the CDR3, the DNA is TGTGCCAGCAGTCGGGGGGGCGGCGCAGATACGCAGTATTTT.

The rearrangement joins TRBV7-2 to TRBJ1-2; the D gene is possibly TRBD1 (5 bases). The germline V gene encodes CDR1 SGHTA and CDR2 FQGNSA. Trimming removed 3 bases at V and 2 bases at J, with 7 bases between. This CDR3 is built from 13 residues. In nucleotides, the CDR3 is TGTGCCAGCAGCTTCGGGGGAAACTATGGCTACACCTTC. It encodes CASSFGGNYGYTF. Variable domain in full (rest from reference TRBV7-2 and TRBJ1-2): GAGVSQSPSNKVTEKGKDVELRCDPISGHTALYWYRQSLGQGLEFLIYFQGNSAPDKSGLPSDRFSAERTGGSVSTLTIQRTQQEDSAVYLCASSFGGNYGYTFGSGTRLTVV.